The clone carrying this T cell receptor beta chain showed up just a few times. Its antigen is currently unknown. Each CDR3 protein is one row after TCRdb ran MiXCR on the reads. This table has roughly 640,000 distinct CDR3 sequences, 20% to 30% appearing once. The CDR3 consists of 17 residues. V shed 1 base and J shed 0 bases, with 11 bases lying between them. CDR1 SGDLS and CDR2 YYNGEE come from the germline V gene. The data were taken from a study of T cell repertoires in cytomegalovirus infection. At the level of the study: Public signatures in TCR beta pointed to CMV infection and matching HLA type. Overall study findings and caveats: Clonotype analysis showed dominance of the ex vivo response by HLA-C-restricted CMV-specific TCR beta clonotypes. Cumulative public TCR beta family frequency identified CMV carriers with the relevant HLA.

The chain couples TRBV9 to TRBJ2-6; D not certain. The material sequenced was CD8+ T cells from PBMCs. The sequence was collected from a human donor in good health (CMV status not recorded). Some clones in this sample may be carry-over from other donors' samples. This CDR3 reads CASSVFHLLSGANVLTF. In DNA, the CDR3 is TGTGCCAGCAGCGTATTCCATCTCCTCTCTGGGGCCAACGTCCTGACTTTC.